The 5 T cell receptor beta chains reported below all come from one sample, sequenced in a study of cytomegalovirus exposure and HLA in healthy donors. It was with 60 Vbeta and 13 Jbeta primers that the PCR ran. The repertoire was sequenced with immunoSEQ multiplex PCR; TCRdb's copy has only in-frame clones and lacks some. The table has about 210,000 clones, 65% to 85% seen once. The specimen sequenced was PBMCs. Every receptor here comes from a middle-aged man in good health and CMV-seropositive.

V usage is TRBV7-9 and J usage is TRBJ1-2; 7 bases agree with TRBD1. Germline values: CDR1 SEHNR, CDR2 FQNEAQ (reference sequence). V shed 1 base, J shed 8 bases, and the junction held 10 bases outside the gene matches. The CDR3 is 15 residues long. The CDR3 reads CASSLVGRGTRGYTF. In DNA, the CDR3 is TGTGCCAGCAGCTTAGTCGGCAGGGGGACAAGGGGCTACACCTTC.

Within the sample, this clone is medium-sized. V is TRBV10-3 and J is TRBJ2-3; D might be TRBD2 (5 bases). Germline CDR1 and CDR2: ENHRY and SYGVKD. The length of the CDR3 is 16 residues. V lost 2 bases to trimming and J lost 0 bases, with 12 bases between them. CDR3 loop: CAISEIQAVSTDTQYF. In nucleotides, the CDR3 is TGTGCCATCAGTGAGATCCAAGCGGTTAGCACAGATACGCAGTATTTT.

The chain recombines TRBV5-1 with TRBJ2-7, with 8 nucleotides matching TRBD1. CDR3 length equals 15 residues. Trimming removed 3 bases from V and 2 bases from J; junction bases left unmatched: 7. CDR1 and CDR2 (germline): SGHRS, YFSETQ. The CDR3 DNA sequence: TGCGCCAGCAGCTCTTCCGGGACAGGAGCCTACGAGCAGTACTTC. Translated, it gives CASSSSGTGAYEQYF.

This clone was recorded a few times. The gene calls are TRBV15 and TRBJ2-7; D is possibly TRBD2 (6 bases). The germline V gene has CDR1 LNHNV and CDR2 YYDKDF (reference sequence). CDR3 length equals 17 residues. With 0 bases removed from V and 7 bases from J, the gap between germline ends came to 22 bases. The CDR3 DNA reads TGTGCCACCAGCAGAGATAGTAAAGGGTTGCAGGCGGGGGAGCAGTACTTC. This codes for CATSRDSKGLQAGEQYF.

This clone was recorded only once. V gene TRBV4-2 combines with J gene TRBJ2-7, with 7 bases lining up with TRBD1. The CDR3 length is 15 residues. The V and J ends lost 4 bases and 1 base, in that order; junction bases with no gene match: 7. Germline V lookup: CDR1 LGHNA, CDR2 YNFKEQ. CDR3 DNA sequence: TGTGCCAGCAGCCGGCCAGGGACAGCTTCCTACGAGCAGTACTTC. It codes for CASSRPGTASYEQYF.